What follows is one T cell receptor beta chain and its context. Its antigen is still unknown. TCRdb's copy holds only in-frame clones and misses some; the assay was immunoSEQ multiplex PCR. The sample lists just under 20,000 clones; around 76% were seen once. The record originates from a study of PD-1 blockade in classical Hodgkin lymphoma. Broader study findings: Complete responders entered with baseline diversity on par with newly diagnosed patients, the results showed. While CD8+ TCR diversity did not rise significantly by C4D1, CD4+ TCR diversity did.

The CDR3 spans 10 residues. CDR1 SQVTM and CDR2 ANQGSEA come from the germline V gene. Trimming pared 5 bases from V and 5 bases from J, leaving 3 bases between. The time point is: cycle 4 day 1 (C4D1), after five to seven weeks of nivolumab. Each patient relapsed following autologous stem cell transplantation, and prior brentuximab vedotin exposure differed. The material was peripheral blood mononuclear cells (PBMCs), obtained before the fourth cycle of nivolumab. This sequence joins TRBV29-1 and TRBJ2-2; D is unclear. The clonotype was recovered from a human donor with classical Hodgkin lymphoma. The CDR3 bases are TGCAGCGTTTTTACCGGGGAGCTGTTTTTT. Translating it yields CSVFTGELFF.